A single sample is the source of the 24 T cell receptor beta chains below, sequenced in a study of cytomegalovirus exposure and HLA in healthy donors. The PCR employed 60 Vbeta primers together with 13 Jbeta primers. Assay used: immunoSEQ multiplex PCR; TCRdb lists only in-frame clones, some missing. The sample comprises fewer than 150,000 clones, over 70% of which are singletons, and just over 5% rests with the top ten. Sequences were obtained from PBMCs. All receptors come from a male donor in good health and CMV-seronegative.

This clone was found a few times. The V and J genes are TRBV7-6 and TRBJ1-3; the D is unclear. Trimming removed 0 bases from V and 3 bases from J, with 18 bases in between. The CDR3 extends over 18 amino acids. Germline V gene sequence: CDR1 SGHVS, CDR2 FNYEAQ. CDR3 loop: CASSLALTPVRSGNTIYF. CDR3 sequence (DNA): TGTGCCAGCAGCTTAGCGTTAACACCCGTACGGAGTGGAAACACCATATATTTT.

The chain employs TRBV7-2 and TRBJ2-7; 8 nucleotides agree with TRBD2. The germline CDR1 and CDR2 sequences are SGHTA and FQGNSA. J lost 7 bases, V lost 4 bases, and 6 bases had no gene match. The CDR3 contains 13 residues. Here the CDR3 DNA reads TGTGCCAGCAGCTCCTCGGGGGGGATAGAGCAGTACTTC. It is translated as CASSSSGGIEQYF.

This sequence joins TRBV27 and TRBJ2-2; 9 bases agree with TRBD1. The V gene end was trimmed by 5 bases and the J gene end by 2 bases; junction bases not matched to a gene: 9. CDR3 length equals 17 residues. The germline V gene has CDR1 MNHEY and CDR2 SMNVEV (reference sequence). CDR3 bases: TGTGCCAGCAGTCCCCGGGACAGGGCAGTAAACACCGGGGAGCTGTTTTTT. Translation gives CASSPRDRAVNTGELFF.

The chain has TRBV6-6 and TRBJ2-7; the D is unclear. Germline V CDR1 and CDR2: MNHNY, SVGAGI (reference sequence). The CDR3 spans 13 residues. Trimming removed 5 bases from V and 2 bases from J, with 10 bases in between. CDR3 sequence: CASSPGLTYEQYF. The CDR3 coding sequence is TGTGCCAGCAGTCCAGGCCTCACCTACGAGCAGTACTTC.

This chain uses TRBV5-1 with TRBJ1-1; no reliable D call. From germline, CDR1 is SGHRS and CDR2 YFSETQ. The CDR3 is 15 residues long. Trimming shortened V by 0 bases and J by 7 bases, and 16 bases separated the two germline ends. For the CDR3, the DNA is TGCGCCAGCAGCTTGGGCGCGGGAATGGGGTTTGAAGCTTTCTTT. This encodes CASSLGAGMGFEAFF.

The CDR3 bases are TGTGCCAGTAGTATAGGAACAGTTGGCGTTGAAAAACTGTTTTTT. Its protein is CASSIGTVGVEKLFF. The V gene is TRBV19, the J gene TRBJ1-4; D remains ambiguous. The CDR3 runs 15 residues. CDR1 is LNHDA, CDR2 SQIVND, per germline (reference sequence). Trimming stripped 1 base from V and 7 bases from J, with 13 bases between.

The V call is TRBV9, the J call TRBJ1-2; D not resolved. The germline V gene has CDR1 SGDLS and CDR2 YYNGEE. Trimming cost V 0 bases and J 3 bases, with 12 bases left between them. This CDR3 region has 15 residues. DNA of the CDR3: TGTGCCAGCAGCGTAGGGCCCTCTGGGCACTATGGCTACACCTTC. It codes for CASSVGPSGHYGYTF. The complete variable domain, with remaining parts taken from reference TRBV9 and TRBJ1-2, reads DSGVTQTPKHLITATGQRVTLRCSPRSGDLSVYWYQQSLDQGLQFLIQYYNGEERAKGNILERFSAQQFPDLHSELNLSSLELGDSALYFCASSVGPSGHYGYTFGSGTRLTVV.

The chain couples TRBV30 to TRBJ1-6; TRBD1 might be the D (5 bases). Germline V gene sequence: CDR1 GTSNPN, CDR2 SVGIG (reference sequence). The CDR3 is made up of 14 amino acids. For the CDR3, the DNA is TGTGCTACCCGGATCGGGGGGGATAATTCACCCCTCCACTTT. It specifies CATRIGGDNSPLHF.

The DNA for the CDR3 is TGTGCCAGCAGCGCCCAGGGAGGCGGTGAAGCTTTCTTT. Encoded protein: CASSAQGGGEAFF. The chain uses TRBV9 and TRBJ1-1; D is perhaps TRBD1 (5 bases). Per germline, CDR1 SGDLS and CDR2 YYNGEE. V lost 3 bases and J lost 7, with 13 bases in between. This CDR3 has 13 residues.

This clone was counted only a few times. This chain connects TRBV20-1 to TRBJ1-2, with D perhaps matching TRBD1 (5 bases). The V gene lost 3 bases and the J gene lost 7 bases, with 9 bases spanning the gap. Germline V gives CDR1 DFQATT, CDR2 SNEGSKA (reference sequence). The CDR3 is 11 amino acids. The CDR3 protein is CSASQGSGYTF. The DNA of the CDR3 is TGCAGTGCTAGTCAGGGTAGTGGCTACACCTTC.

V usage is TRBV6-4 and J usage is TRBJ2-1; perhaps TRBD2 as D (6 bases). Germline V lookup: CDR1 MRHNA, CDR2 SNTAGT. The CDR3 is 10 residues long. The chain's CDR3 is CAYQGLKPFF. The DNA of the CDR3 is TGTGCGTATCAGGGACTGAAGCCGTTCTTC.

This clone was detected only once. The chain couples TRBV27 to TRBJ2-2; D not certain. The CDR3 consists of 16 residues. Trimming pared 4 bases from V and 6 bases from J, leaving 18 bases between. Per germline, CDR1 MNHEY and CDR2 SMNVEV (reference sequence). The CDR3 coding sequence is TGTGCCAGCAGTTCGCCTGACTCCGGATTACCCGGGGAGCTGTTTTTT. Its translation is CASSSPDSGLPGELFF.

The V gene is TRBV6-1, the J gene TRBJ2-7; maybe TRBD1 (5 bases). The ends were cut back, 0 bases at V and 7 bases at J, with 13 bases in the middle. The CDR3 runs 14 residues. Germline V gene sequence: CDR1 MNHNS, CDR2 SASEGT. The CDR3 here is CASSEATRAGEQYF. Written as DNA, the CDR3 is TGTGCCAGCAGTGAAGCTACCAGGGCAGGAGAGCAGTACTTC.

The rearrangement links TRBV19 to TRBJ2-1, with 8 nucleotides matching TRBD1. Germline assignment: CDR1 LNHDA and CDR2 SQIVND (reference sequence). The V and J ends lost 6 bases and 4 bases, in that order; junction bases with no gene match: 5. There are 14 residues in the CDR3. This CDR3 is CASRSRGLYNEQFF. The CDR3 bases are TGTGCCAGTAGGTCCAGGGGGCTGTACAATGAGCAGTTCTTC.

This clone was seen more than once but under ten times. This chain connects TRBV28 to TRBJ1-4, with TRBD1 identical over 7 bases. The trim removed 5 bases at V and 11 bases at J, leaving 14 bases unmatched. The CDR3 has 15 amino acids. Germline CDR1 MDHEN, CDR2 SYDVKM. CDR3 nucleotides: TGTGCCAGCAGTCTACTTTTCGACAGGGCCCGGAAACTGTTTTTT. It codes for CASSLLFDRARKLFF.

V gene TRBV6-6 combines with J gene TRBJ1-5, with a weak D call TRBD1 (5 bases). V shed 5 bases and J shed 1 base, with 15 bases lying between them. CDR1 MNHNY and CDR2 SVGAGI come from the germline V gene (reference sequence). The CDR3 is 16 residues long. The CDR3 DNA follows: TGTGCCAGCAGTGGGAGGGGCGCGTCGAGCAATCAGCCCCAGCATTTT. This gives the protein CASSGRGASSNQPQHF.

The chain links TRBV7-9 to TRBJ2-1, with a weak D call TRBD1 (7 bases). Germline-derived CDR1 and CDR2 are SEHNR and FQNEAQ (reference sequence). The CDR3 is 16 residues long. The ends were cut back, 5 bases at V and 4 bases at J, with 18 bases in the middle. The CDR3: CASSPRRGRAYNEQFF. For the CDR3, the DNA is TGTGCCAGCAGCCCCCGGAGGGGGCGGGCGTACAATGAGCAGTTCTTC.

This chain's CDR3 is CASSIPGLAGGGETQYF. CDR3 bases: TGTGCCAGCAGTATCCCGGGACTAGCGGGGGGGGGAGAGACCCAGTACTTC. This chain links TRBV28 with TRBJ2-5; TRBD2 matches at 16 bases. Unmatched junction bases numbered 7, after V lost 5 bases and J lost 4 bases. Germline CDR1 is MDHEN and CDR2 is SYDVKM. The CDR3 runs to 17 residues.

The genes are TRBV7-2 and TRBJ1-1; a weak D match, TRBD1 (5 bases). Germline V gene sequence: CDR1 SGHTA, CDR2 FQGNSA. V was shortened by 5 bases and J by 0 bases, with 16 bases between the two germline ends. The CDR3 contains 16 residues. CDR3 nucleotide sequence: TGTGCCAGCAGCCCAAGACTTGGGGGGATGAACACTGAAGCTTTCTTT. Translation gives CASSPRLGGMNTEAFF.

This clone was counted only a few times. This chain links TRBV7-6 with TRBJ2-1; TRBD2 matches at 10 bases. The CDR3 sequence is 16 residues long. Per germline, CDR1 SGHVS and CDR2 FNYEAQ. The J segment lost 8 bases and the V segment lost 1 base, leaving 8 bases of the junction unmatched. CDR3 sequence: CASSLVGSGGFYEQFF. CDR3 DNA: TGTGCCAGCAGCTTAGTGGGTAGCGGGGGGTTCTATGAGCAGTTCTTC. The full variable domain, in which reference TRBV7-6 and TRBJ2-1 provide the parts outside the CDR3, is GAGVSQSPRYKVTKRGQDVALRCDPISGHVSLYWYRQALGQGPEFLTYFNYEAQQDKSGLPNDRFSAERPEGSISTLTIQRTEQRDSAMYRCASSLVGSGGFYEQFFGPGTRLTVL.

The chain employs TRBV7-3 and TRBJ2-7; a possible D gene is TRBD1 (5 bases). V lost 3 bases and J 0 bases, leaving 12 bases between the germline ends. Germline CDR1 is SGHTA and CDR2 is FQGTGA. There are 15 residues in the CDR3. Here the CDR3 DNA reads TGTGCCAGCAGCTTGGGGCCCCCCCCCTCCTACGAGCAGTACTTC. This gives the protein CASSLGPPPSYEQYF. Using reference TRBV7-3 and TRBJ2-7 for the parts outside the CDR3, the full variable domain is GAGVSQTPSNKVTEKGKYVELRCDPISGHTALYWYRQSLGQGPEFLIYFQGTGAADDSGLPNDRFFAVRPEGSVSTLKIQRTERGDSAVYLCASSLGPPPSYEQYFGPGTRLTVT.

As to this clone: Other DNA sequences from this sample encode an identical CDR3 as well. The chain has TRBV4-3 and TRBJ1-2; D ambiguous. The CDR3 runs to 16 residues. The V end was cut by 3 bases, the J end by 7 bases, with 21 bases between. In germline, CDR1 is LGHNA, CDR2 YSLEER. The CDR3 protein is CASSQDLEGLGSGYTF. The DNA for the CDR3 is TGCGCCAGCAGCCAGGATTTGGAGGGATTGGGGTCTGGCTACACCTTC.

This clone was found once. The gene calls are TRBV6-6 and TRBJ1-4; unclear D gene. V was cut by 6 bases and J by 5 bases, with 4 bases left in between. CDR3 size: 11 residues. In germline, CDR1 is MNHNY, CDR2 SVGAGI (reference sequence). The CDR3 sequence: CASRENEKLFF. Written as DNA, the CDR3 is TGTGCCAGCAGAGAGAATGAAAAACTGTTTTTT.

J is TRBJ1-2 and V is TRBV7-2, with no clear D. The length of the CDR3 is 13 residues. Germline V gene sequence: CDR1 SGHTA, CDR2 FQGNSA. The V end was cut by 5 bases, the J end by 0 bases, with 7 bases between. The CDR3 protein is CASSPQANYGYTF. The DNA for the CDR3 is TGTGCCAGCAGCCCCCAGGCTAACTATGGCTACACCTTC.